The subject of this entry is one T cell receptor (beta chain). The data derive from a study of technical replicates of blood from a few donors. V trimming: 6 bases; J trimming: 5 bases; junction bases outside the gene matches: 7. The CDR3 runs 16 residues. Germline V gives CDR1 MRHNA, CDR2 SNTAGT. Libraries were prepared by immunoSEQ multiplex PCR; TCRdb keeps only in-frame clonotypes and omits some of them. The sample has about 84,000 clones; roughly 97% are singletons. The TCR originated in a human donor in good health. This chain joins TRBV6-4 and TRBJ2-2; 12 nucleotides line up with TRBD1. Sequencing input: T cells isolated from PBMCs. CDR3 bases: TGTGCCAGCAGGGAGGGACAGGGGGCGGGTACCGGGGAGCTGTTTTTT. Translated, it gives CASREGQGAGTGELFF.